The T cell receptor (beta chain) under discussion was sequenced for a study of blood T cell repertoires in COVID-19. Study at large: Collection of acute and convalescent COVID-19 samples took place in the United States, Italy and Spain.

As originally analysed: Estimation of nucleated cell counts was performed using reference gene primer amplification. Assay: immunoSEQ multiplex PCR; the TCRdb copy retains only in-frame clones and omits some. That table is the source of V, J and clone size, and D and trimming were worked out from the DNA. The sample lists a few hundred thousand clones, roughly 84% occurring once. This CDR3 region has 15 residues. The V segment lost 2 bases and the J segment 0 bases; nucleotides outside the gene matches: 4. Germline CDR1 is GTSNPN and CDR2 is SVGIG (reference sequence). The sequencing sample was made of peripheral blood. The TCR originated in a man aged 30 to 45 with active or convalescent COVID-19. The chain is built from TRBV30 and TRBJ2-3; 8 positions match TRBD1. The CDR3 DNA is TGTGCCTGGAGTTATGACAGGGGTAGCACAGATACGCAGTATTTT. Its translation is CAWSYDRGSTDTQYF.